A single T cell receptor beta chain is shown here with its context. Its antigen is not yet known. Per-base quality was not reported, and no clone a single base away is much larger than it. The data originate from a study (dated by TCRdb to about 2016). Preparation of the library involved RT-PCR. For sequencing, an Illumina MiSeq was employed. TCRdb took the public reads, trimmed them with fastp at Q25, ran MiXCR for clone calling and kept in-frame beta chains. Merged by CDR3 protein, the rows form single entries marked with the most common genes and DNA. This sample has about 700,000 distinct CDR3 sequences in its table, and over 12% of those were observed once. Of the sample, roughly 3.6% falls within the top ten clones. The CDR3 measures 13 amino acids from cysteine to phenylalanine. Kept here is only the CDR3 DNA, which spans 39 bases and is read in frame from base 1. The germline V gene (reference sequence) specifies DFQATT as CDR1 and SNEGSKA as CDR2. The V and J ends are trimmed by 0 bases and 4 bases, leaving 6 bases between them.

The chain was built from TRBV20-1 and TRBJ2-2, with an unclear D gene assignment. The sample comprised memory CD4+ T cells from blood. The receptor was isolated from a female donor in good health, serving as a healthy control. The CDR3 amino acid sequence is: CSAREVVTGELFF. The sequence in DNA is TGCAGTGCTAGAGAAGTGGTCACCGGGGAGCTGTTTTTT.